Listed below are T cell receptor beta chains from one sample, sequenced in a study of blood T cell repertoires in COVID-19. Repertoires were generated with immunoSEQ multiplex PCR, while TCRdb's copy carries only in-frame clones and drops some. The sample holds about 260,000 clones, about 89% seen once. Sequenced: peripheral blood. The receptor source for this set is a man aged 40-50 years with active or convalescent COVID-19. CDR3s include the opening cysteine and the closing phenylalanine or tryptophan. A D gene is named only where the DNA matches it firmly. Clone size appears in some rows only: once, few, many, or a class for an expanded clone.

size: -; J: TRBJ2-5; V: TRBV5-6; D: TRBD2; DNA: TGTGCCAGCGGCTACTTAGCGGGGGGGCAAGAGACCCAGTACTTC; CDR3: CASGYLAGGQETQYF
size: -; J: TRBJ2-2; V: TRBV28; D: -; DNA: TGTGCCAGCACCGTGGGGGGGCAGGGCACCGGGGAGCTGTTTTTT; CDR3: CASTVGGQGTGELFF
size: -; J: TRBJ1-1; V: TRBV6-6; D: -; DNA: TGTGCCAGCAGTTACGGCAGGTTAAACACTGAAGCTTTCTTT; CDR3: CASSYGRLNTEAFF
size: few; J: TRBJ2-3; V: TRBV10-1; D: -; DNA: TGCGCCAGCAGTGAGCGGGAGATAGATACGCAGTATTTT; CDR3: CASSEREIDTQYF
size: -; J: TRBJ2-6; V: TRBV7-9; D: -; DNA: TGTGCCAGCATGGAGCAGCTGAAGTCAGGGGCCAACGTCCTGACTTTC; CDR3: CASMEQLKSGANVLTF
size: -; J: TRBJ2-7; V: TRBV5-4; D: -; DNA: TGTGCCAGCAGCTTACAGGGAGGGAACGAGCAGTACTTC; CDR3: CASSLQGGNEQYF
size: -; J: TRBJ1-2; V: TRBV5-1; D: -; DNA: TGCGCCAGCAGCTTGAGTTCGGGGAACTATGGCTACACCTTC; CDR3: CASSLSSGNYGYTF
size: -; J: TRBJ2-7; V: TRBV13; D: TRBD1; DNA: TGTGCCAGCAGCCGTGACAGGGATGGCTACGAGCAGTACTTC; CDR3: CASSRDRDGYEQYF
size: -; J: TRBJ1-1; V: TRBV7-9; D: -; DNA: TGTGCCAGCAGCTCCTGGTTGGAGGGATTCGCTGAAGCTTTCTTT; CDR3: CASSSWLEGFAEAFF
size: -; J: TRBJ2-6; V: TRBV7-9; D: -; DNA: TGTGCCATGGAGGGAGCTGGGGCCAACGTCCTGACTTTC; CDR3: CAMEGAGANVLTF
size: many; J: TRBJ2-3; V: TRBV10-3; D: -; DNA: TGTGCCGTGTCTGGTCTAGAGGGCACAGATACGCAGTATTTT; CDR3: CAVSGLEGTDTQYF
size: -; J: TRBJ1-3; V: TRBV5-1; D: TRBD1; DNA: TGCGCCAGCAGCTCAGGGACGGGAACAGGGGGCCGTGGAAACACCATATATTTT; CDR3: CASSSGTGTGGRGNTIYF
size: few; J: TRBJ2-7; V: TRBV6-1; D: -; DNA: TGTGCCAGCAGTGAGTTTTCGCAGGTATCCTACGAGCAGTACTTC; CDR3: CASSEFSQVSYEQYF
size: -; J: TRBJ2-7; V: TRBV5-1; D: TRBD1; DNA: TGCGCCAGCAGCCCCGGGACAGGGAACTACGAGCAGTACTTC; CDR3: CASSPGTGNYEQYF
size: -; J: TRBJ1-3; V: TRBV29-1; D: TRBD1; DNA: TGCAGCGTTACCCGGACAGGGAGTGGAAACACCATATATTTT; CDR3: CSVTRTGSGNTIYF
size: -; J: TRBJ2-7; V: TRBV10-3; D: TRBD1; DNA: TGTGCCACCCGGGACAGGGGGCAAGAGCAGTACTTC; CDR3: CATRDRGQEQYF
size: -; J: TRBJ2-7; V: TRBV6-5; D: TRBD1; DNA: TGTGCCAGCAGGGGGGACAGGAGTCCCTACGAGCAGTACTTC; CDR3: CASRGDRSPYEQYF
size: once; J: TRBJ2-7; V: TRBV6-5; D: TRBD1; DNA: TGTGCCAGCAGGACAGGGGGGTACTACGAGCAGTACTTC; CDR3: CASRTGGYYEQYF
size: -; J: TRBJ2-1; V: TRBV15; D: TRBD1; DNA: TGTGCCACCAGCTCTCCCGGACAGGGGGCAGGCAATGAGCAGTTCTTC; CDR3: CATSSPGQGAGNEQFF
size: -; J: TRBJ1-1; V: TRBV28; D: -; DNA: TGTGCCAGCCTCCGGGGGACCCTCACTGAAGCTTTCTTT; CDR3: CASLRGTLTEAFF
size: -; J: TRBJ2-1; V: TRBV7-6; D: -; DNA: TGTGCCAGCAGCTTAGGTGACCTCTGGGGGCGAGTGCAGTTCTTC; CDR3: CASSLGDLWGRVQFF
size: -; J: TRBJ2-2; V: TRBV4-2; D: TRBD2; DNA: TGTGCCAGCAGCCAAACAACCGGGACTAGCGGGGGAGGGTGGTCCGCCGGGGAGCTGTTTTTT; CDR3: CASSQTTGTSGGGWSAGELFF
size: -; J: TRBJ2-7; V: TRBV5-8; D: TRBD1; DNA: TGTGCCAGCAGCCAACCGGACAGGGGGCGGAATCAGTACTTC; CDR3: CASSQPDRGRNQYF
size: -; J: TRBJ1-2; V: TRBV19; D: -; DNA: TGTGCCAGTAGTATTTCGTCCGGCAGGGTGGGCTATGGCTACACCTTC; CDR3: CASSISSGRVGYGYTF
size: once; J: TRBJ2-1; V: TRBV10-3; D: TRBD2; DNA: TGTGCCATCAGTAAAACCCAACTAGCGGGAGGCCCGAACAATGAGCAGTTCTTC; CDR3: CAISKTQLAGGPNNEQFF
size: -; J: TRBJ2-3; V: TRBV2; D: -; DNA: TGTGCCAGCAAGGCTGAGGGGGCAGATACGCAGTATTTT; CDR3: CASKAEGADTQYF
size: -; J: TRBJ2-1; V: TRBV5-1; D: TRBD1; DNA: TGCGCCAGCAGCTTGGGTTTTGGACAGGGTGTCGAGCAGTTCTTC; CDR3: CASSLGFGQGVEQFF
size: -; J: TRBJ2-6; V: TRBV5-1; D: TRBD1; DNA: TGCGCCAGCAGCTGGACAGGGCAAGATTCTGGGGCCAACGTCCTGACTTTC; CDR3: CASSWTGQDSGANVLTF
size: -; J: TRBJ2-3; V: TRBV5-4; D: -; DNA: TGTGCCAGCAGCCCCGGAGTGATTGCCACAGATACGCAGTATTTT; CDR3: CASSPGVIATDTQYF
size: -; J: TRBJ2-5; V: TRBV13; D: TRBD2; DNA: TGTGCCAGCAGCTTTCGAGTTAGCGGGGATGGCGAGACCCAGTACTTC; CDR3: CASSFRVSGDGETQYF
size: -; J: TRBJ1-2; V: TRBV29-1; D: -; DNA: TGCAGCGTTGGTGGGCCAGGGGCTGGCTACACCTTC; CDR3: CSVGGPGAGYTF
size: -; J: TRBJ1-2; V: TRBV11-2; D: -; DNA: TGTGCCAGCAGCCCAGGCCAGAATTATGGCTACACCTTC; CDR3: CASSPGQNYGYTF
size: -; J: TRBJ2-3; V: TRBV19; D: -; DNA: TGTGCCAGTAGTATAGAAGGCGGGACGGGTGATACGCAGTATTTT; CDR3: CASSIEGGTGDTQYF
size: -; J: TRBJ1-3; V: TRBV9; D: -; DNA: TGTGCCAGCAGCGTAGGGACAAGCTCTGGAAACACCATATATTTT; CDR3: CASSVGTSSGNTIYF
size: -; J: TRBJ2-7; V: TRBV14; D: TRBD1; DNA: TGTGCCAGCAGTGTCGACGCGCCGGGACAGGGGGCCCACGAGCAGTACTTC; CDR3: CASSVDAPGQGAHEQYF
size: once; J: TRBJ1-6; V: TRBV5-6; D: TRBD1; DNA: TGTGCCAGCAGCTTGACGGACAGGGATAATTCACCCCTCCACTTT; CDR3: CASSLTDRDNSPLHF
size: -; J: TRBJ1-1; V: TRBV12-5; D: -; DNA: TGTGCTAGTGGCCCCGAGGATGGTTTCGCTGAAGCTTTCTTT; CDR3: CASGPEDGFAEAFF
size: -; J: TRBJ2-1; V: TRBV2; D: TRBD2; DNA: TGTGCCAGCAGTGCGGGACTAGCGGGAGGATCCTCCTACAATGAGCAGTTCTTC; CDR3: CASSAGLAGGSSYNEQFF
size: -; J: TRBJ1-4; V: TRBV6-5; D: TRBD1; DNA: TGTGCCAGCAGTCCGACAGGGGGCCGTGAAAAACTGTTTTTT; CDR3: CASSPTGGREKLFF
size: -; J: TRBJ2-3; V: TRBV4-1; D: TRBD2; DNA: TGCGCCAGTAGCGGGGGCGCAAGCCTAACAGATACGCAGTATTTT; CDR3: CASSGGASLTDTQYF
size: -; J: TRBJ1-2; V: TRBV6-5; D: -; DNA: TGTGCCAGCAGCGGCGGTCCAGCAGGGGGCTACACCTTC; CDR3: CASSGGPAGGYTF
size: -; J: TRBJ1-1; V: TRBV5-1; D: -; DNA: TGCGCCAGCAGTCTGGGACTGACGTTGAACACTGAAGCTTTCTTT; CDR3: CASSLGLTLNTEAFF
size: -; J: TRBJ2-3; V: TRBV6-6; D: TRBD2; DNA: TGTGCCAGCAGTTACCAACGGGAGGGCCCTAATACGCAGTATTTT; CDR3: CASSYQREGPNTQYF
size: -; J: TRBJ2-7; V: TRBV4-2; D: -; DNA: TGTGCCAGCAGCCAATCCCAGGGGAAGTCCTACGAGCAGTACTTC; CDR3: CASSQSQGKSYEQYF
size: -; J: TRBJ2-1; V: TRBV29-1; D: -; DNA: TGCAGCGTCAAGAGCGGCCGCTCCTACAATGAGCAGTTCTTC; CDR3: CSVKSGRSYNEQFF
size: -; J: TRBJ1-1; V: TRBV11-2; D: TRBD1; DNA: TGTGCCAGCAGCTCCAGGGGGAACTCTGAAGCTTTCTTT; CDR3: CASSSRGNSEAFF
size: -; J: TRBJ2-4; V: TRBV18; D: -; DNA: TGTGCCAGCTCACCTATTGGTGGCCTTGGAGACATTCAGTACTTC; CDR3: CASSPIGGLGDIQYF
size: -; J: TRBJ1-6; V: TRBV27; D: TRBD1; DNA: TGTGCCAGCAGTCTTTTCCTCGGACAGGGGATGACGATGGCTAATAATTCACCCCTCCACTTT; CDR3: CASSLFLGQGMTMANNSPLHF
size: -; J: TRBJ2-1; V: TRBV28; D: -; DNA: TGTGCCAGCAGTCGTGGGGGGGCCAACGGTGAGCAGTTCTTC; CDR3: CASSRGGANGEQFF